This T cell receptor beta chain was captured in a study of CXCR3-negative and CXCR3-positive naive CD8 T cells. The study, taken as a whole, reports: The level of CXCR3 expression partially decreased after cryopreservation; the majority of assays used fresh PBMCs. Similar levels of surface CD5 were seen between naive subsets; TCR strength was inferred from TRB CDR3 properties. Each naive subset displayed comparably high diversity, whereas memory CD8+ cells displayed much lower diversity.

Researchers prepared the TRB cDNA libraries using 5' RACE with UMI labels. TCRdb re-analyzed the 5' RACE reads; it lists each CDR3 protein once, without DNA. Its table lists approximately 52,000 distinct CDR3 sequences. Turning to this clonotype: Its antigen is unknown.

The V gene's germline CDR1 is DFQATT and CDR2 SNEGSKA (reference sequence). The CDR3 has 14 amino acids. Using triplicate sorts, 300,000 cells were collected each time from every CD8+ T cell subset. The sequence was obtained from a human donor in good health. Some clones in this sample may be carry-over from other donors' samples. The source material was memory CD8+ T cells from blood. J is TRBJ2-5 and V is TRBV20-1. CDR3 sequence reads: CSARANMERETQYF.